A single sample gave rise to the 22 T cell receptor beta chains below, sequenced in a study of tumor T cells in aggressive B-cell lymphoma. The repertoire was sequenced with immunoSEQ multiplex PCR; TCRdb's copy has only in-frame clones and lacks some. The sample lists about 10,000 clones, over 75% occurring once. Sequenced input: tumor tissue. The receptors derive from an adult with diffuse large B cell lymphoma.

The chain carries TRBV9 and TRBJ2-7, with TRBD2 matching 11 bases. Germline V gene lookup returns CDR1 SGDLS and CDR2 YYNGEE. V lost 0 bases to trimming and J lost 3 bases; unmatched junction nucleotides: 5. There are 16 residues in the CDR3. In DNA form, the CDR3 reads TGTGCCAGCAGCGTAGAACCGGGACTAGCGGTCTACGAGCAGTACTTC. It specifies CASSVEPGLAVYEQYF.

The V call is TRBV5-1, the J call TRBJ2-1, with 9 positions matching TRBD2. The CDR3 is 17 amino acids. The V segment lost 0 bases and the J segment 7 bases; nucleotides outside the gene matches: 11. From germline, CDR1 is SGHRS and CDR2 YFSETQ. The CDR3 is CASSLASRWTSANEQFF. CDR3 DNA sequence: TGCGCCAGCAGCTTGGCGAGTCGGTGGACTAGCGCAAATGAGCAGTTCTTC.

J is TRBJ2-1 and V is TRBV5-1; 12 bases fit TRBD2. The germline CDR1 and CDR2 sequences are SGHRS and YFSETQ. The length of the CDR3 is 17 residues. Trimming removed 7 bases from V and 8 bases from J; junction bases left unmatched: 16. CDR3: CASQRNPGLAGSHEQFF. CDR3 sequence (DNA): TGCGCCAGCCAGCGAAACCCTGGACTAGCGGGATCCCATGAGCAGTTCTTC.

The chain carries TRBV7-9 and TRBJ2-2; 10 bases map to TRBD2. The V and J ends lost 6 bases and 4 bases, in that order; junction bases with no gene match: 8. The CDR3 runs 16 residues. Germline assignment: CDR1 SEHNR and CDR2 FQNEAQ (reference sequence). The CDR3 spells CASSPGLAVTTGELFF. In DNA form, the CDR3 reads TGTGCCAGCAGTCCCGGACTAGCGGTAACCACCGGGGAGCTGTTTTTT. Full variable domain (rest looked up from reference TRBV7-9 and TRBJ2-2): DTGVSQNPRHKITKRGQNVTFRCDPISEHNRLYWYRQTLGQGPEFLTYFQNEAQLEKSRLLSDRFSAERPKGSFSTLEIQRTEQGDSAMYLCASSPGLAVTTGELFFGEGSRLTVL.

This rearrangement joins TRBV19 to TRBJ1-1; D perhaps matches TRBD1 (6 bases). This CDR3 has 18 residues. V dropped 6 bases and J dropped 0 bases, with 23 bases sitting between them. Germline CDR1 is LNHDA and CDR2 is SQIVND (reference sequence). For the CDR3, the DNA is TGTGCCAGTAGCAACATAAATCCATATGGGGGCCTGAACACTGAAGCTTTCTTT. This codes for CASSNINPYGGLNTEAFF.

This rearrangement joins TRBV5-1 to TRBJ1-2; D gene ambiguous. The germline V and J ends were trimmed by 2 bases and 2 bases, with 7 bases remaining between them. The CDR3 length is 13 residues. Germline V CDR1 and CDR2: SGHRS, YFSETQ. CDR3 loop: CASSFSENYGYTF. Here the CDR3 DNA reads TGCGCCAGCAGCTTTAGTGAAAACTATGGCTACACCTTC.

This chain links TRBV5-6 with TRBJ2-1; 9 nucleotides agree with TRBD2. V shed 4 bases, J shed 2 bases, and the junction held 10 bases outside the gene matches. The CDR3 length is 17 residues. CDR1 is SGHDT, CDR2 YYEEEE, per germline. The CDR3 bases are TGTGCCAGCAGCCGAATTGCGCTAGCGGGAACCTACAATGAGCAGTTCTTC. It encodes CASSRIALAGTYNEQFF. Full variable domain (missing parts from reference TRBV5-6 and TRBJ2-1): DAGVTQSPTHLIKTRGQQVTLRCSPKSGHDTVSWYQQALGQGPQFIFQYYEEEERQRGNFPDRFSGHQFPNYSSELNVNALLLGDSALYLCASSRIALAGTYNEQFFGPGTRLTVL.

CDR3 sequence (DNA): TGTGCCTGGAGTCCTCAAGTGAGTGAGCAGTTCTTC. Translated, it gives CAWSPQVSEQFF. This chain links TRBV30 with TRBJ2-1; D remains unclear. The CDR3 runs to 12 residues. CDR1 GTSNPN and CDR2 SVGIG come from the germline V gene (reference sequence). V dropped 2 bases and J dropped 9 bases, with 11 bases sitting between them.

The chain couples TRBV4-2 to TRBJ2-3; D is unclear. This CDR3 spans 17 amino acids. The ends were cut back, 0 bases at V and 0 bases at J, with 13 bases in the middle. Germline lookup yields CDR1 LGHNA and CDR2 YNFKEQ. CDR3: CASSQDFETESTDTQYF. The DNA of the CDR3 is TGTGCCAGCAGCCAAGATTTCGAAACAGAGAGCACAGATACGCAGTATTTT.

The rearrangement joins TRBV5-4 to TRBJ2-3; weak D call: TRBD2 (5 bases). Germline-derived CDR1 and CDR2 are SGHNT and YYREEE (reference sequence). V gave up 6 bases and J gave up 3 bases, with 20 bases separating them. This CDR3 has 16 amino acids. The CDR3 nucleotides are TGTGCCAGCACGCCCCGGGGAGAGGGCGGGACAGATACGCAGTATTTT. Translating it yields CASTPRGEGGTDTQYF. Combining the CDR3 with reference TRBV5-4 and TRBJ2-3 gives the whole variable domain ETGVTQSPTHLIKTRGQQVTLRCSSQSGHNTVSWYQQALGQGPQFIFQYYREEENGRGNFPPRFSGLQFPNYSSELNVNALELDDSALYLCASTPRGEGGTDTQYFGPGTRLTVL.

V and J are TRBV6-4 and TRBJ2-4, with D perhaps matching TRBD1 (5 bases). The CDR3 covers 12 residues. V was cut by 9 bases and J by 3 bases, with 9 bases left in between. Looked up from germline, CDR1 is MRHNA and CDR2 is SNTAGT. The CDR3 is CARDRGKNIQYF. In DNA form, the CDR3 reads TGTGCCAGAGACAGAGGCAAAAACATTCAGTACTTC.

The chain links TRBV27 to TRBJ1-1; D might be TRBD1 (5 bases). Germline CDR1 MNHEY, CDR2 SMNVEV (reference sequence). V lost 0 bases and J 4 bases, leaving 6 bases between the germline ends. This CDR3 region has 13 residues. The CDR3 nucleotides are TGTGCCAGCAGTTTATCAGGGGCCACTGAAGCTTTCTTT. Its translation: CASSLSGATEAFF.

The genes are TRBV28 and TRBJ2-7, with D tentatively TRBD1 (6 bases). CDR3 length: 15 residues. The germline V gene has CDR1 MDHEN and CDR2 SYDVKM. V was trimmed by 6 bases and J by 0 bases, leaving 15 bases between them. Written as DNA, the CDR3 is TGTGCCAGCAGGAAGTCAGGGGCTAGCTCCTACGAGCAGTACTTC. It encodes CASRKSGASSYEQYF.

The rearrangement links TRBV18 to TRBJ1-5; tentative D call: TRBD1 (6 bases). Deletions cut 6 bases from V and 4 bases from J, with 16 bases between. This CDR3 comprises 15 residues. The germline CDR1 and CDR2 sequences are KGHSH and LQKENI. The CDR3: CASSPRVDSNQPQHF. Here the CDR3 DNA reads TGTGCCAGCTCGCCCCGTGTGGACAGTAATCAGCCCCAGCATTTT.

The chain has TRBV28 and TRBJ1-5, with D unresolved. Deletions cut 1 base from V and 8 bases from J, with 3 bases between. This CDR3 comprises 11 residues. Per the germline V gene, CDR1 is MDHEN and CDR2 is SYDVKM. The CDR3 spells CASSLSEPQHF. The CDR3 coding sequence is TGTGCCAGCAGTTTATCAGAGCCCCAGCATTTT.

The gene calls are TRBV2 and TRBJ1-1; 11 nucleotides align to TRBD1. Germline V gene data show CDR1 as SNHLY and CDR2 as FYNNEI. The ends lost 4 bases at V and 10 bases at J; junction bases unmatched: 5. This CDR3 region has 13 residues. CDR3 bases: TGTGCCAGCAGTGCCAGGACAGGGGGCTCAGCTTTCTTT. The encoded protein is CASSARTGGSAFF.

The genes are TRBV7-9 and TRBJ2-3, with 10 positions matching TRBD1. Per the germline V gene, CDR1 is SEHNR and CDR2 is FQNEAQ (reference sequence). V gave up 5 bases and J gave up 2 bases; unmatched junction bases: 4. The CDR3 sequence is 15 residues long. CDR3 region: CASSRGQGDTDTQYF. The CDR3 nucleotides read TGTGCCAGCAGCCGTGGACAGGGGGACACAGATACGCAGTATTTT.

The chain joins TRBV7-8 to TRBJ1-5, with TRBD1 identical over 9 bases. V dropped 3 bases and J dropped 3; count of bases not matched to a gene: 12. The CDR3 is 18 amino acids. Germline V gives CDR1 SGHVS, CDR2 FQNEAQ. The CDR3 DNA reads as TGTGCCAGCAGCTTGGACCCCCATCGGACAGGGGTCAATCAGCCCCAGCATTTT. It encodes CASSLDPHRTGVNQPQHF.

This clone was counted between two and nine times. The CDR3, as DNA: TGTGCCAGCAGCTGGCAGGGTAGCACTGAAGCTTTCTTT. Amino acids: CASSWQGSTEAFF. The gene calls are TRBV7-9 and TRBJ1-1; D is perhaps TRBD1 (5 bases). Germline CDR1 is SEHNR and CDR2 is FQNEAQ (reference sequence). Trimming removed 4 bases from V and 4 bases from J, with 10 bases in between. There are 13 residues in the CDR3. Complete variable domain (other parts from reference TRBV7-9 and TRBJ1-1): DTGVSQNPRHKITKRGQNVTFRCDPISEHNRLYWYRQTLGQGPEFLTYFQNEAQLEKSRLLSDRFSAERPKGSFSTLEIQRTEQGDSAMYLCASSWQGSTEAFFGQGTRLTVV.

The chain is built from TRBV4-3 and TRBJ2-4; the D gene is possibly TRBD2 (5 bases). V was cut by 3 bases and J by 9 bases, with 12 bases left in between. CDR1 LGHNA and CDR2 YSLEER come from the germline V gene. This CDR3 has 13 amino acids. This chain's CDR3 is CASSQEPAGIQYF. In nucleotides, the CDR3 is TGCGCCAGCAGCCAGGAACCCGCGGGCATTCAGTACTTC.

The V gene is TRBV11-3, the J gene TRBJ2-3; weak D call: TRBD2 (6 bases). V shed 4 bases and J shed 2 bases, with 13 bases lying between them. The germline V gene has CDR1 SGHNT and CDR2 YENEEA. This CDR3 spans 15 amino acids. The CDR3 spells CASSSGLTTTDTQYF. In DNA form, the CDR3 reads TGTGCCAGCAGCTCGGGACTGACGACCACAGATACGCAGTATTTT.

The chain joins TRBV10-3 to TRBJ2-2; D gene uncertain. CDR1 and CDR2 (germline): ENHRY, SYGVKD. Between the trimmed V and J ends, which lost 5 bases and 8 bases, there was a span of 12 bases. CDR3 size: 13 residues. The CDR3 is CAISFDTGGELFF. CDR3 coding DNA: TGTGCCATCAGTTTTGATACCGGGGGGGAGCTGTTTTTT.